This TCR beta chain appears in the sequencing data of a study of cytotoxic CD8 clonotypes in ibrutinib-treated CLL. In the study overall: There were, on average, roughly 260,000 productive templates and 85,000 to 95,000 productive rearrangements per sample. Whole-study findings and limits: T-cell clonality at baseline went above that of age-matched healthy donors and rose and fell with circulating CD8+ T-cell counts.

Turning to this clone: No antigen is known for it.

Investigators sought sequencing depths of between 1 in 200,000 and 1 in 1 million T cells. Sequencing was performed with immunoSEQ multiplex PCR; in TCRdb, only in-frame clones are kept and a portion is missing. The repertoire includes over 250,000 clones, around 69% of them detected once, and about 5.3% sits in the top ten. The sample consisted of PBMCs, taken at disease progression, from a patient treated with ibrutinib. The sequence came from a human donor with chronic lymphocytic leukemia.

CDR3 region: CSVTGLAYEQYF. Here the CDR3 DNA reads TGCAGCGTTACCGGACTAGCCTACGAGCAGTACTTC. The V and J genes are TRBV29-1 and TRBJ2-7; 7 bases align to TRBD2. The CDR3 sequence is 12 residues long. Per germline, CDR1 SQVTM and CDR2 ANQGSEA. V lost 5 bases, J lost 2 bases, and 3 bases stayed unmatched.